This T cell receptor beta chain was documented in a study of synovial regulatory T cells in juvenile arthritis. The length of the CDR3 is 15 residues. The nucleotide record is missing. Germline V CDR1 and CDR2: SGHDT, YYEEEE. Assay used: immunoSEQ multiplex PCR; TCRdb lists only in-frame clones, some missing. In all, the sample yields about 10,000 clones. The rearrangement uses TRBV5-6 and TRBJ1-3. Sequencing was carried out using Treg cells from blood. Described subset: remaining (HLA-DR-negative) circulating blood Treg cells. The source of this sequence is a donor aged 2-30 years with juvenile idiopathic arthritis. CDR3 amino acids: CASSLDGISGNTIYF.